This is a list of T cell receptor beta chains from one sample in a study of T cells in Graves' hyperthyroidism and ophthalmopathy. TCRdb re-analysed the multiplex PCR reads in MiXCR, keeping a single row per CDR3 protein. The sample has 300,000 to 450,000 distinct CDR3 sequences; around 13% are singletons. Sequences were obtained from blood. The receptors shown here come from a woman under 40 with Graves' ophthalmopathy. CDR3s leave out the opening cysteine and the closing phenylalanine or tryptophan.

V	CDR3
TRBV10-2	ASRGAGGQETQY
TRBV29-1	STMGQGIDGYT
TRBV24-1	ATSDSGQGRSAQPQH
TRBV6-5	ASSYSTYNGQGNTEAF
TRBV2	ACNSYKAEAF
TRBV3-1	ASSQGIRGALGEQY
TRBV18	ASSPPEGWETQY
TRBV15	ATSRDQGAVRPNEKLF
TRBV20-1	SARDHPGTDFYEQY
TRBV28	ASLNRGTMGKLF
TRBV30	AWKKLTIY
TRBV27	ARSPAGTHNGYT
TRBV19	ASTPGRGYYTEAF
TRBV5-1	ASGNSGLNTGELF
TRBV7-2	ASSLRGGRGGRGAETQY
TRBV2	ASSEAPTARSGNTTY
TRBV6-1	ASSEKGGGSRTEAF
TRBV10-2	ASNVPGANVLT
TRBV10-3	AISDAGGPYEQY
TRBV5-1	ASSFTPVDSYNEQF
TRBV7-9	ASSPAAPILLGQETQY
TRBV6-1	ASSTADRAWDEQY
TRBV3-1	ASSPRGVGNEQF
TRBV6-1	ASSHPEDRRAQIISNQPQH
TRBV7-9	ASSLAGFSGNTIY
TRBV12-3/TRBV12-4	ASSRGQNDQETQY
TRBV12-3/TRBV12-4	ASSRVTGTWGSFDQPQH
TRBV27	ASSVRSGYEQY
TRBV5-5	ASRPMSGYSTEAF
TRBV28	ASRVRQGTHNSPLH
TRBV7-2	ASSFSPVRDYGYT
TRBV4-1	ASSQEGAWGYT
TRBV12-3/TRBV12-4	ASRMGGRKTQY
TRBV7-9	ASRGSAATNEKLF
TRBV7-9	ASSPMGRASGNTIY
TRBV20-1	SAPRQGAHGYT
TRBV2	ASSEGRGPNSPLH
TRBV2	ADRDGLYNSPLH
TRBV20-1	SARSLGLSNQPQH
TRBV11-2	ASSTGQGGSYNSPLH
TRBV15	ATSWGRRDRGTQY